These 31 T cell receptor beta chains came from one sample sequenced in a study of T cell changes during pregnancy in multiple sclerosis. Profiling relied on immunoSEQ multiplex PCR, and the TCRdb table lists in-frame clones only, not all of them. Of 34,000 or so clones listed, roughly 90% were seen once; the top ten hold 3.5% to 5.5%. Sequencing used peripheral blood, obtained in the second trimester of pregnancy. The receptors were gathered from a female donor in good health, enrolled as a control in a pregnancy study.

The chain couples TRBV6-5 to TRBJ2-1, with 7 bases that match TRBD1. Germline trimming cut 5 bases from V and 0 bases from J; bases unmatched to any gene: 1. CDR1 MNHEY and CDR2 SVGAGI come from the germline V gene. CDR3 length equals 14 residues. The CDR3 region has the DNA TGTGCCAGCAGTCGGGACAGCTCCTACAATGAGCAGTTCTTC. Translation gives CASSRDSSYNEQFF.

The chain is built from TRBV9 and TRBJ1-2, with 7 bases fitting TRBD1. From germline, CDR1 is SGDLS and CDR2 YYNGEE. V lost 0 bases and J lost 8; bases outside the gene matches: 10. The CDR3 is made up of 15 amino acids. CDR3 in amino acids: CASSVARRDRFGYTF. The CDR3 DNA reads as TGTGCCAGCAGCGTAGCTCGAAGGGACAGATTCGGCTACACCTTC.

The V gene is TRBV6-5, the J gene TRBJ2-5; 11 nucleotides match TRBD2. V was pared by 5 bases and J by 5 bases, with 7 bases of the junction left unmatched. CDR1 MNHEY and CDR2 SVGAGI come from the germline V gene. This CDR3 has 15 amino acids. CDR3 sequence reads: CASSQWGTSGETQYF. As DNA, the CDR3 is TGTGCCAGCAGTCAATGGGGGACTAGCGGCGAGACCCAGTACTTC.

V and J are TRBV28 and TRBJ2-1, with 8 bases that match TRBD2. This CDR3 has 15 amino acids. V lost 3 bases, J lost 2 bases, and 3 bases stayed unmatched. CDR1 is MDHEN, CDR2 SYDVKM, per germline. The CDR3 nucleotides read TGTGCCAGCAGTTTCGGGAGGGCCCCCTACAATGAGCAGTTCTTC. Translating it yields CASSFGRAPYNEQFF.

The J gene is TRBJ1-6, the V gene TRBV30, with a weak D call TRBD1 (6 bases). The CDR3 covers 13 residues. Germline CDR1 reads GTSNPN; CDR2 reads SVGIG (reference sequence). Trimming cost V 4 bases and J 7 bases, with 11 bases left between them. The CDR3 here is CAWTTGLNSPLHF. CDR3 nucleotides: TGTGCCTGGACGACAGGTTTGAATTCACCCCTCCACTTT.

V usage is TRBV9 and J usage is TRBJ2-5; tentative D call: TRBD2 (5 bases). The CDR3 length is 14 residues. V lost 3 bases and J lost 1, with 10 bases in between. From germline, CDR1 is SGDLS and CDR2 YYNGEE. In nucleotides, the CDR3 is TGTGCCAGCAGCGGGTCCGGGGTCCAAGAGACCCAGTACTTC. It codes for CASSGSGVQETQYF.

The CDR3 region is CASRPRGLYEQYF. The CDR3, as DNA: TGTGCCAGCCGGCCCAGGGGGCTTTACGAGCAGTACTTC. This chain uses TRBV5-6 with TRBJ2-7, with 8 bases fitting TRBD1. Germline V gene data show CDR1 as SGHDT and CDR2 as YYEEEE. V shed 7 bases and J 4 bases; nucleotides not matched to a gene: 7. The CDR3 extends over 13 amino acids.

The chain combines TRBV7-8 with TRBJ1-2; possibly TRBD1 for D (6 bases). Trimming took off 5 bases at V and 4 bases at J, with 11 bases between the two ends. This CDR3 has 13 residues. Germline CDR1 and CDR2: SGHVS and FQNEAQ. The CDR3 sequence: CASSPDSRYGYTF. DNA for the CDR3: TGTGCCAGCAGCCCGGACAGTCGCTATGGCTACACCTTC.

The rearrangement links TRBV7-3 to TRBJ2-3; TRBD2 agrees at 9 bases. The CDR3 is made up of 17 amino acids. V lost 0 bases and J lost 1; bases outside the gene matches: 5. The germline CDR1 and CDR2 sequences are SGHTA and FQGTGA. The CDR3 spells CASSLTGLAGRTDTQYF. Here the CDR3 DNA reads TGTGCCAGCAGCTTAACAGGGCTAGCGGGACGCACAGATACGCAGTATTTT.

In the case of this clone: At one boundary the junction diverges from the germline segment, which might be a read error. The CDR3: CASSLKGSQGSF. CDR3 nucleotides: TGTGCCAGCAGCTTAAAGGGGTCTCAGGGATCCTTC. This chain links TRBV7-8 with TRBJ1-2, with a possible D match to TRBD1 (5 bases). Germline loops: CDR1 SGHVS, CDR2 FQNEAQ. The CDR3 is 12 residues long. Full variable domain (rest looked up from reference TRBV7-8 and TRBJ1-2): GAGVSQSPRYKVAKRGQDVALRCDPISGHVSLFWYQQALGQGPEFLTYFQNEAQLDKSGLPSDRFFAERPEGSVSTLKIQRTQQEDSAVYLCASSLKGSQGSFGSGTRLTVV.

The CDR3, as DNA: TGTGCCACCAGCAGAGATACGGACAGGGCGAACACCGGGGAGCTGTTTTTT. Translating it yields CATSRDTDRANTGELFF. This rearrangement joins TRBV15 to TRBJ2-2, with 8 bases matching TRBD1. CDR1 and CDR2 (germline): LNHNV, YYDKDF (reference sequence). The CDR3 consists of 17 residues. J lost 0 bases, V lost 0 bases, and 3 bases had no gene match.

As concerns this clone: This may stem from a read error, because a much larger clone lies one nucleotide away. This chain links TRBV25-1 with TRBJ2-7; D is unresolved. This CDR3 spans 11 amino acids. The germline V gene encodes CDR1 MGHDK and CDR2 SYGVNS. Trimming left V 6 bases short and J 2 bases short, with 5 bases between. CDR3 in amino acids: CASSQTYEQYF. The CDR3 region has the DNA TGTGCCAGCAGCCAAACCTACGAGCAGTACTTC.

The chain is built from TRBV27 and TRBJ1-1; D is unresolved. V gave up 0 bases and J gave up 2 bases, with 7 bases separating them. Germline assignment: CDR1 MNHEY and CDR2 SMNVEV (reference sequence). The CDR3 extends over 14 amino acids. CDR3 protein: CASSLSRTNTEAFF. The CDR3 nucleotides read TGTGCCAGCAGTTTATCGCGCACCAACACTGAAGCTTTCTTT.

The genes are TRBV5-1 and TRBJ1-2; 7 bases fit TRBD1. The germline gives CDR1 SGHRS, CDR2 YFSETQ. Trimming took 7 bases from V and 6 from J; bases not matched to a gene: 18. CDR3 length: 16 residues. CDR3 sequence reads: CASAPMGQKDNHGYTF. The CDR3 DNA is TGCGCCAGCGCCCCAATGGGACAGAAAGACAACCATGGCTACACCTTC.

The chain is built from TRBV7-2 and TRBJ1-3; 7 nucleotides align to TRBD1. This CDR3 is 15 amino acids long. From germline, CDR1 is SGHTA and CDR2 FQGNSA. Germline trimming cut 5 bases from V and 8 bases from J; bases unmatched to any gene: 12. In DNA, the CDR3 is TGTGCCAGCAGCGAAGTCGGACAGGCCTCCGACACCATATATTTT. Its protein product is CASSEVGQASDTIYF.

This chain uses TRBV6-4 with TRBJ2-2; 11 bases match TRBD2. Germline V gene sequence: CDR1 MRHNA, CDR2 SNTAGT. The length of the CDR3 is 15 residues. V lost 0 bases to trimming and J lost 6 bases; unmatched junction nucleotides: 0. The CDR3 region is CASSDSSGGAGELFF. The DNA for the CDR3 is TGTGCCAGCAGTGACTCTAGCGGGGGGGCCGGGGAGCTGTTTTTT.

The V call is TRBV13, the J call TRBJ1-1; the match to TRBD1 covers 10 bases. The CDR3 consists of 15 residues. V dropped 5 bases and J dropped 3; count of bases not matched to a gene: 6. Germline values: CDR1 PRHDT, CDR2 FYEKMQ (reference sequence). CDR3 DNA: TGTGCCAGCAGCCTAGAAGGGACAGGGGACACTGAAGCTTTCTTT. Translation gives CASSLEGTGDTEAFF.

This chain joins TRBV6-5 and TRBJ2-3; TRBD2 matches at 8 bases. Per germline, CDR1 MNHEY and CDR2 SVGAGI. The CDR3 loop spans 15 amino acids. J lost 4 bases, V lost 8 bases, and 11 bases had no gene match. CDR3 sequence (DNA): TGTGCCAGCGGCTTACCCGGGGGGGCCGCAGATACGCAGTATTTT. Amino acids: CASGLPGGAADTQYF.

The rearrangement links TRBV5-1 to TRBJ2-1; D may be TRBD2 (7 bases). The CDR3 is 18 amino acids. V was cut by 4 bases and J by 7 bases, with 27 bases left in between. Germline lookup yields CDR1 SGHRS and CDR2 YFSETQ. CDR3 sequence (DNA): TGCGCCAGCAGCGGCCGGGACACCGGGACCAGCGGGGTTAATGAGCAGTTCTTC. As protein: CASSGRDTGTSGVNEQFF.

The J gene is TRBJ1-5, the V gene TRBV13, with 7 bases identical to TRBD1. CDR1 is PRHDT and CDR2 is FYEKMQ in the germline V gene (reference sequence). The length of the CDR3 is 14 residues. Losses at the gene ends were 4 bases for V and 6 bases for J; bases not matched to a gene: 6. The CDR3 here is CASSSRQGGQPQHF. CDR3 nucleotides: TGTGCCAGCAGCTCGCGACAGGGTGGTCAGCCCCAGCATTTT.

The chain combines TRBV18 with TRBJ1-1; weak D call: TRBD1 (5 bases). V lost 0 bases and J lost 1, with 9 bases in between. The germline gives CDR1 KGHSH, CDR2 LQKENI. The CDR3 consists of 15 residues. DNA for the CDR3: TGTGCCAGCTCACCACCGCCCGGGGGGAACACTGAAGCTTTCTTT. Its protein is CASSPPPGGNTEAFF.

J is TRBJ1-2 and V is TRBV19, with 9 bases lining up with TRBD1. CDR1 LNHDA and CDR2 SQIVND come from the germline V gene (reference sequence). The ends lost 4 bases at V and 7 bases at J; junction bases unmatched: 4. The CDR3 is made up of 13 amino acids. CDR3 sequence (DNA): TGTGCCAGTAGTACGGGACAGGGTACTGGCTACACCTTC. Residues: CASSTGQGTGYTF.

The chain recombines TRBV29-1 with TRBJ1-1; D possibly corresponds to TRBD1 (5 bases). CDR1 SQVTM and CDR2 ANQGSEA come from the germline V gene. Trimming removed 2 bases at V and 1 base at J, with 11 bases between. CDR3 length: 14 amino acids. The CDR3 sequence: CSVERRGRNTEAFF. The CDR3 DNA reads as TGCAGCGTTGAACGGAGGGGCCGGAACACTGAAGCTTTCTTT.

This clone was seen a few times. The chain carries TRBV11-1 and TRBJ1-1, with 8 bases fitting TRBD1. After removal of 4 bases from V and 4 bases from J, the junction contained 5 bases not matched to a gene. The V gene's germline CDR1 is SGHAT and CDR2 FQDESV (reference sequence). The CDR3 covers 14 residues. CDR3 sequence (DNA): TGTGCCAGCAGCTCCGGACAGGGTAGCACTGAAGCTTTCTTT. Translation: CASSSGQGSTEAFF. The full variable domain, in which reference TRBV11-1 and TRBJ1-1 provide the parts outside the CDR3, is EAEVAQSPRYKITEKSQAVAFWCDPISGHATLYWYRQILGQGPELLVQFQDESVVDDSQLPKDRFSAERLKGVDSTLKIQPAELGDSAMYLCASSSGQGSTEAFFGQGTRLTVV.

The chain recombines TRBV5-4 with TRBJ2-2, with D maybe TRBD1 (6 bases). Germline values: CDR1 SGHNT, CDR2 YYREEE (reference sequence). V gave up 3 bases and J gave up 4 bases, with 19 bases separating them. The CDR3 totals 17 residues. The CDR3 region is CASSSRDKNWGTGELFF. The CDR3 region has the DNA TGTGCCAGCAGCTCCCGGGACAAAAATTGGGGCACCGGGGAGCTGTTTTTT.

This clone was seen once. The V call is TRBV11-2, the J call TRBJ2-3; 10 bases map to TRBD2. The CDR3 is made up of 15 amino acids. The trim removed 2 bases at V and 3 bases at J, leaving 2 bases unmatched. Per germline, CDR1 SGHAT and CDR2 FQNNGV. The chain's CDR3 is CASSLTSGKTDTQYF. Written as DNA, the CDR3 is TGTGCCAGCAGCTTAACTAGCGGGAAAACAGATACGCAGTATTTT. The variable domain in full, completed from reference TRBV11-2 and TRBJ2-3, reads EAGVAQSPRYKIIEKRQSVAFWCNPISGHATLYWYQQILGQGPKLLIQFQNNGVVDDSQLPKDRFSAERLKGVDSTLKIQPAKLEDSAVYLCASSLTSGKTDTQYFGPGTRLTVL.

The rearrangement joins TRBV5-8 to TRBJ1-2; no firm D call. The V end was cut by 3 bases, the J end by 2 bases, with 8 bases between. CDR1 and CDR2 (germline): SGHTS, YDEGEE. The CDR3 sequence is 13 residues long. The CDR3, as DNA: TGTGCCAGCAGCTCCGGGTTGAACTATGGCTACACCTTC. Translation gives CASSSGLNYGYTF.

The chain recombines TRBV11-1 with TRBJ1-1; D gene ambiguous. CDR3 length equals 13 residues. The V gene's germline CDR1 is SGHAT and CDR2 FQDESV (reference sequence). Trimming stripped 5 bases from V and 4 bases from J, with 11 bases between. In nucleotides, the CDR3 is TGTGCCAGCAGCCGGGTTGGAAGCACTGAAGCTTTCTTT. It is translated as CASSRVGSTEAFF.

The chain links TRBV4-3 to TRBJ2-3, with 8 positions matching TRBD1. The CDR3 covers 16 residues. The germline CDR1 and CDR2 sequences are LGHNA and YSLEER. The trim removed 0 bases at V and 8 bases at J, leaving 10 bases unmatched. CDR3 DNA: TGCGCCAGCAGCCAAGAAAGCCAGGGGGCTTCGGTTACGCAGTATTTT. This codes for CASSQESQGASVTQYF.

The V call is TRBV5-1, the J call TRBJ1-2, with a weak D call TRBD1 (6 bases). V dropped 0 bases and J dropped 7 bases, with 16 bases sitting between them. The CDR3 consists of 15 residues. Germline V gene data show CDR1 as SGHRS and CDR2 as YFSETQ. CDR3 in amino acids: CASSLDQGPRRGYTF. In DNA, the CDR3 is TGCGCCAGCAGCTTGGATCAGGGGCCGCGACGTGGCTACACCTTC.

This rearrangement joins TRBV7-2 to TRBJ2-2, with unresolved D. The CDR3 is 15 amino acids. The germline CDR1 and CDR2 sequences are SGHTA and FQGNSA. Trimming took off 3 bases at V and 3 bases at J, with 11 bases between the two ends. In DNA, the CDR3 is TGTGCCAGCAGCTTGGAGCGTCGTGACACCGGGGAGCTGTTTTTT. Amino acids: CASSLERRDTGELFF.